Listed below are T cell receptor beta chains from one sample, sequenced in a study of cytomegalovirus exposure and HLA in healthy donors. Only in-frame clones appear in the TCRdb table, and some are missing; sequencing was by immunoSEQ multiplex PCR. Here the sample spans about 180,000 clones, around 80% being singletons. Sequenced sample: PBMCs. The receptors originated from a woman in her twenties or thirties in good health and CMV-seropositive. The CDR3 runs from the conserved cysteine through the conserved F or W. A D gene is named only where the DNA matches it firmly. Size tells how often a clone was seen (once, few, many) or the class of an expanded clone, and some rows leave it out.

D | J | size | V | CDR3 | DNA
. | TRBJ2-7 | . | TRBV5-4 | CASSSGPAGEQYF | TGTGCCAGCAGCTCGGGACCCGCGGGGGAGCAGTACTTC
. | TRBJ1-5 | once | TRBV27 | CASSLGGVNQPQHF | TGTGCCAGCTCCCTGGGGGGGGTCAACCAGCCCCAGCATTTT
. | TRBJ1-1 | few | TRBV6-6 | CASSRPKNVAFF | TGTGCCAGCAGCCGTCCTAAGAACGTGGCTTTCTTT
TRBD1 | TRBJ2-7 | . | TRBV6-4 | CASSDSNAQGARGSYEQYF | TGTGCCAGCAGTGACTCGAACGCACAGGGGGCAAGGGGCTCCTACGAGCAGTACTTC
TRBD2 | TRBJ2-5 | . | TRBV5-8 | CASKTSGDKETQYF | TGTGCCAGCAAGACTAGCGGGGATAAAGAGACCCAGTACTTC
. | TRBJ1-6 | . | TRBV5-4 | CASSLRSINSPLHF | TGTGCCAGCAGCTTGCGGTCTATAAATTCACCCCTCCACTTT
. | TRBJ2-5 | . | TRBV13 | CASSPWGEETQYF | TGTGCCAGCAGCCCCTGGGGCGAGGAGACCCAGTACTTC
. | TRBJ1-2 | . | TRBV21-1 | CASSKGRGAGPRLKYGYTF | TGTGCCAGCAGCAAAGGAAGGGGTGCGGGACCTAGATTAAAGTATGGCTACACCTTC
. | TRBJ2-1 | once | TRBV11-3 | CASTVGGGASYNEQFF | TGTGCCAGCACCGTGGGTGGGGGGGCCTCCTACAATGAGCAGTTCTTC
. | TRBJ1-4 | . | TRBV9 | CASSERFPFRGEKLFF | TGTGCCAGCAGCGAGCGATTCCCTTTCAGGGGAGAAAAACTGTTTTTT
TRBD1 | TRBJ2-3 | . | TRBV5-1 | CASRPGQATDTQYF | TGCGCCAGCAGGCCCGGACAGGCCACAGATACGCAGTATTTT
TRBD1 | TRBJ2-7 | . | TRBV28 | CASSFLRDRQYF | TGTGCCAGCAGTTTTCTCCGGGACAGGCAGTACTTC
. | TRBJ1-1 | . | TRBV7-2 | CASSTRQEHRLLNTEAFF | TGTGCCAGCAGCACCCGACAGGAACACCGGCTCTTAAACACTGAAGCTTTCTTT
TRBD1 | TRBJ1-5 | . | TRBV11-3 | CASSPTGSPDQPQHF | TGTGCCAGCAGCCCGACAGGGAGTCCGGATCAGCCCCAGCATTTT
. | TRBJ1-3 | . | TRBV18 | CASSPGGRSPSGNTIYF | TGTGCCAGCTCACCAGGGGGGAGAAGTCCCTCTGGAAACACCATATATTTT
TRBD1 | TRBJ1-1 | . | TRBV4-2 | CASSQAGDRANTEAFF | TGTGCCAGCAGCCAAGCTGGGGACAGGGCGAACACTGAAGCTTTCTTT
TRBD2 | TRBJ2-7 | . | TRBV28 | CASTTTSGYEQYF | TGTGCCAGCACTACGACTAGCGGCTACGAGCAGTACTTC
TRBD1 | TRBJ1-1 | few | TRBV27 | CASRRRRTGESEAFF | TGTGCCAGCAGACGTCGTAGGACAGGAGAGAGTGAAGCTTTCTTT
. | TRBJ2-7 | few | TRBV11-2 | CASSLYAGATYEQYF | TGTGCCAGCAGCTTATATGCGGGGGCCACCTACGAGCAGTACTTC
. | TRBJ2-7 | . | TRBV28 | CASSFVRGKSGQYF | TGTGCCAGCAGTTTTGTGAGGGGGAAATCGGGGCAGTACTTC
. | TRBJ1-6 | . | TRBV6-6 | CASSYMMRESPLHF | TGTGCCAGCAGTTACATGATGCGGGAATCACCCCTCCACTTT
TRBD2 | TRBJ2-3 | . | TRBV15 | CATSRGLAGTLGTQYF | TGTGCCACCAGCAGGGGACTAGCGGGGACGTTGGGTACGCAGTATTTT
. | TRBJ2-3 | . | TRBV7-2 | CASSFTRGNTDTQYF | TGTGCCAGCAGCTTTACACGGGGGAACACAGATACGCAGTATTTT
. | TRBJ2-5 | . | TRBV5-1 | CASSRDTEETQYF | TGCGCCAGCAGCCGGGACACCGAAGAGACCCAGTACTTC
. | TRBJ2-7 | once | TRBV4-2 | CASSQDPLDSLRWYEQYF | TGTGCCAGCAGCCAAGATCCCCTGGACAGTCTCCGGTGGTACGAGCAGTACTTC
. | TRBJ2-3 | . | TRBV2 | CASSEARVRTDTQYF | TGTGCCAGCAGTGAAGCCCGGGTTAGGACAGATACGCAGTATTTT
TRBD1 | TRBJ1-1 | . | TRBV28 | CATTSTGTGDTEAFF | TGTGCCACCACTTCCACCGGGACAGGGGATACTGAAGCTTTCTTT
TRBD2 | TRBJ2-5 | few | TRBV5-1 | CASSSGLAGTPNF | TGCGCCAGCAGCTCCGGACTAGCGGGGACCCCGAACTTC
TRBD1 | TRBJ1-2 | . | TRBV4-2 | CASSQYYRGEYGYTF | TGTGCCAGCAGCCAATACTACAGGGGGGAGTATGGCTACACCTTC
. | TRBJ2-3 | . | TRBV4-2 | CASSQEIRSNTQYF | TGTGCCAGCAGCCAAGAGATTAGATCTAATACGCAGTATTTT
. | TRBJ1-4 | once | TRBV28 | CASSTAATNEKLFF | TGTGCCAGCAGTACAGCTGCAACTAATGAAAAACTGTTTTTT